This T cell receptor (beta chain) emerged from a study of shared clonotypes between healthy human individuals. Generated by immunoSEQ multiplex PCR, the TCRdb table keeps only in-frame clones and is missing some. The data contain 2 million or so clones, approximately 95% of them singletons. General study results and limits: About 5.2% was the fraction of naive CD4 clonotypes found shared across several donors.

V was clipped by 5 bases and J by 5 bases, with 18 bases between them. The length of the CDR3 is 15 residues. CDR1 is MNHNS, CDR2 SASEGT, per germline. About this clone: Its cognate antigen is unknown.

Sequenced input: naive CD4+ T cells sorted from blood. Sample subset: CD45RA+ positively selected. The clonotype comes from a man aged 18-30 years in good health. The gene calls are TRBV6-1 and TRBJ1-1, with D uncertain. The CDR3 coding sequence is TGTGCCAGCAGTCAGGATCAGGATGGTTGGACTGAAGCTTTCTTT. It encodes CASSQDQDGWTEAFF.